These 4 T cell receptor beta chains came from one sample sequenced in a study of blood T cells in healthy people across ages. It was with a sample-barcoded 5' primer and a J-beta primer mix that a second PCR of roughly 6 to 11 cycles was run. TCRdb re-analysed the 5' RACE reads in MiXCR, keeping a single row per CDR3 protein. The sample holds 650,000 to 1,000,000 distinct CDR3 sequences; about 47% are singletons and the top ten take roughly 20%. Source material: blood. The origin of the receptors is an elderly man in good health.

J is TRBJ2-7 and V is TRBV20-1; 9 bases are a match to TRBD1. V was clipped by 7 bases and J by 3 bases; unmatched bases: 10. Germline CDR1 and CDR2: DFQATT and SNEGSKA (reference sequence). This CDR3 region has 14 residues. The CDR3 sequence: CSVGPGQGFYEQYF. For the CDR3, the DNA is TGCAGTGTTGGTCCGGGACAGGGATTCTACGAGCAGTACTTC.

The chain employs TRBV4-3 and TRBJ2-1, with 10 bases aligning to TRBD2. There are 16 residues in the CDR3. Germline loops: CDR1 LGHNA, CDR2 YSLEER. With 3 bases clipped from V and 5 bases from J, the junction kept 7 bases outside the gene matches. The DNA of the CDR3 is TGCGCCAGCAGCCAGGAGACTAGCGGGTTCGACAATGAGCAGTTCTTC. Translated, it gives CASSQETSGFDNEQFF.

V usage is TRBV4-1 and J usage is TRBJ1-1; the D is unclear. The V and J ends lost 0 bases and 11 bases respectively, with 10 bases between them. The CDR3 has 12 amino acids. Germline V gene data show CDR1 as MGHRA and CDR2 as YSYEKL. This chain's CDR3 is CASSQEIGTAFF. CDR3 coding DNA: TGCGCCAGCAGCCAAGAGATAGGAACGGCTTTCTTT.

This clonotype was seen repeatedly, ten times or more. The chain joins TRBV24-1 to TRBJ2-1; D unclear. The germline gives CDR1 KGHDR, CDR2 SFDVKD. The CDR3 is 14 amino acids. Trimming pared 3 bases from V and 0 bases from J, leaving 5 bases between. As DNA, the CDR3 is TGTGCCACCAGTGATCCCAGCTCCTACAATGAGCAGTTCTTC. Translating it yields CATSDPSSYNEQFF.